These T cell receptor beta chains were read from a single sample in a study of control samples from healthy donors and cancer patients. Measured with immunoSEQ multiplex PCR; TCRdb has only the in-frame clones, and not every one. The data hold more than 75,000 clones, with roughly 84% observed a single time. The sequencing input was PBMCs. Source of these receptors: a man in his 70s with lung cancer. The CDR3 runs from the conserved cysteine through the conserved F or W. The D gene is left open where the match is weak. Only some rows state a clone size, as once, few, many or a class for expanded clones.

TRBJ2-1,NA,TRBV7-2,NA,TGTCCCCTCGCGAATGAGCAGTTCTTC,CPLANEQFF
TRBJ1-1,NA,TRBV7-3,NA,TGTGCCAGCAGCTCTGGGGGGGACACTGAAGCTTTCTTT,CASSSGGDTEAFF
TRBJ2-3,NA,TRBV9,TRBD2,TGTGCCAGCAGCGGGGGACTAGCGGGGACAGATACGCAGTATTTT,CASSGGLAGTDTQYF
TRBJ2-6,once,TRBV4-2,NA,TGTGCCAGCAGAATTGGACAGACCTCTGGGGCCAACGTCCTGACTTTC,CASRIGQTSGANVLTF
TRBJ1-1,NA,TRBV18,TRBD1,TGTGCCAGCTCAAATCAGGGGGACACTGAAGCTTTCTTT,CASSNQGDTEAFF
TRBJ1-5,few,TRBV6-2/TRBV6-3,NA,TGTGCCAGCAGTAGTTCGGGGGTGGGTAATCAGCCCCAGCATTTT,CASSSSGVGNQPQHF
TRBJ1-2,NA,TRBV4-1,TRBD1,TGCGCCAGCAGCCAAGGCCGGACAGGGGAGAACTATGGCTACACCTTC,CASSQGRTGENYGYTF
TRBJ2-2,medium-sized,TRBV12-5,TRBD1,TGTGCTAGTGGAGGGCAGACAGGGGGCACCGGGGAGCTGTTTTTT,CASGGQTGGTGELFF
TRBJ2-2,NA,TRBV12-5,TRBD1,TGTGCTAGTGGTTCACGACGGACAGGGAGCACCGGGGAGCTGTTTTTT,CASGSRRTGSTGELFF
TRBJ2-7,once,TRBV7-3,NA,TGTGCCAGCAGCTTAACAGGGCAAATCCCCTACGAGCAGTACTTC,CASSLTGQIPYEQYF
TRBJ2-3,once,TRBV9,TRBD2,TGTGCCAGCAGCGTAACTAGCGGGGTCACAGATACGCAGTATTTT,CASSVTSGVTDTQYF
TRBJ1-1,NA,TRBV30,NA,TGTGCCTGGAGTCCTACAGGGAAAACTGAAGCTTTCTTT,CAWSPTGKTEAFF
TRBJ1-6,NA,TRBV4-2,TRBD1,TGTGCCAGCAGCCAAGGACAGGGGGCTCGAACCAATTCACCCCTCCACTTT,CASSQGQGARTNSPLHF
TRBJ2-2,few,TRBV7-2,NA,TGTGCCAGCAGGTTCCAGGGTGAGACCGGGGAGCTGTTTTTT,CASRFQGETGELFF
TRBJ1-4,NA,TRBV4-3,NA,TGCGCCAGCAGCCGCGTGGGGACGGTTAATGAAAAACTGTTTTTT,CASSRVGTVNEKLFF
TRBJ1-2,NA,TRBV7-7,TRBD1,TGTGCCAGCAGCTCCCAAATGGCCTGGACAGGGGACCCCTTGTATGGCTACACCTTC,CASSSQMAWTGDPLYGYTF
TRBJ2-2,NA,TRBV7-3,TRBD2,TGTGCCAGCAGCCTGGGAACTAGCGGGACGAACACCGGGGAGCTGTTTTTT,CASSLGTSGTNTGELFF
TRBJ1-1,NA,TRBV6-5,NA,TGTGCCAGCAGTTACTCAAAAACGGGGAACACTGAAGCTTTCTTT,CASSYSKTGNTEAFF
TRBJ2-3,NA,TRBV19,NA,TGTGCCAGTAGTAAGGGTCGAGTGAGCACAGATACGCAGTATTTT,CASSKGRVSTDTQYF
TRBJ2-1,few,TRBV4-1,TRBD1,TGCGCCAGCAGCCAAGATCCCCAGGGGGCGCAAGATCGTGAGCAGTTCTTC,CASSQDPQGAQDREQFF
TRBJ1-2,NA,TRBV29-1,TRBD1,TGCAGCGTCGGACAGGTTGGCTATGGCTACACCTTC,CSVGQVGYGYTF
TRBJ2-2,NA,TRBV5-1,TRBD2,TGCGCCAGCAGCTTCATTCAGGGAGGGGCCGGGGAGCTGTTTTTT,CASSFIQGGAGELFF
TRBJ1-6,NA,TRBV7-7,NA,TGTGCCAGGACGGACAGCTCCGATAATTCACCCCTCCACTTT,CARTDSSDNSPLHF
TRBJ1-5,NA,TRBV5-1,NA,TGCGCCAGCAGACAAGGGGTTAATAGCAATCAGCCCCAGCATTTT,CASRQGVNSNQPQHF
TRBJ2-1,once,TRBV18,TRBD2,TGTGCCAGCTCACCAAACCTAGCGGGGAACAATGAGCAGTTCTTC,CASSPNLAGNNEQFF
TRBJ2-7,NA,TRBV29-1,NA,TGCAGCGTTGTCCGGGACTCCTTTCCCCACGAGCAGTACTTC,CSVVRDSFPHEQYF
TRBJ1-4,NA,TRBV18,NA,TGTGCCAGCTCACCGAGACAGACCGCAACTAATGAAAAACTGTTTTTT,CASSPRQTATNEKLFF
TRBJ1-1,NA,TRBV18,NA,TGTGCCAGCTCGCTCCTAGATCAGGCGCCGAACACTGAAGCTTTCTTT,CASSLLDQAPNTEAFF
TRBJ1-1,NA,TRBV19,NA,TGTGCCAGTAGTTCCGGCCTAACTGAAGCTTTCTTT,CASSSGLTEAFF
TRBJ1-2,once,TRBV7-9,NA,TGTGCCAGCAGCTTTTCGGCGGATGGCTACACCTTC,CASSFSADGYTF
TRBJ2-3,NA,TRBV5-8,NA,TGTGCCAGCAGCTTGGCAGCGGTTAGCACAGATACGCAGTATTTT,CASSLAAVSTDTQYF
TRBJ2-3,NA,TRBV19,NA,TGTGCCAGTAGTTTCTCCTTCACAGATACGCAGTATTTT,CASSFSFTDTQYF
TRBJ1-2,NA,TRBV5-4,NA,TGTGCCAGCAGCTTGGAGTTGCAGGGTGCCCCTTATGGCTACACCTTC,CASSLELQGAPYGYTF
TRBJ1-2,NA,TRBV7-2,NA,TGTGCCAGCGCCATCACTGGCGGCGTCCCCTATGGCTACACCTTC,CASAITGGVPYGYTF
TRBJ2-1,NA,TRBV7-9,TRBD1,TGTGCCAGCAGCTTCCACAGGGGGTACACGGACCCGCGGTCCGTAACGCAGTTCTTC,CASSFHRGYTDPRSVTQFF
TRBJ2-2,medium-sized,TRBV7-2,TRBD2,TGTGCCAGCAGCTCTGGCCTAGCGGGTGCCCTGGGGGAGCTGTTTTTT,CASSSGLAGALGELFF
TRBJ2-7,NA,TRBV12-2,NA,TGTGCAAGTCGCTTTACAGATTCCGGGCCGACGAGCTCCTGCGAGCAGTACTTC,CASRFTDSGPTSSCEQYF
TRBJ2-3,NA,TRBV27,NA,TGTGCCAGCGGCCAGGGCACAGATACGCAGTATTTT,CASGQGTDTQYF
TRBJ2-2,NA,TRBV6-4,TRBD1,TGTGCCAGCAGTGATTCAACAGGGGGAGGGGAGCTGTTTTTT,CASSDSTGGGELFF
TRBJ2-3,NA,TRBV29-1,TRBD2,TGCAGCGTAGGAACTAGCGGGGGGGCCGGAGATACGCAGTATTTT,CSVGTSGGAGDTQYF
TRBJ2-2,NA,TRBV27,NA,TGTGCCAGCAGTTCGTCCAGTGGCGGGGAGCTGTTTTTT,CASSSSSGGELFF
TRBJ1-5,few,TRBV6-2/TRBV6-3,TRBD1,TGTGCCAGCAGTCGGACAGGGAGCAATCAGCCCCAGCATTTT,CASSRTGSNQPQHF
TRBJ1-6,once,TRBV30,TRBD1,TGTGCCTGGCGTACCGGGACAGTCAATTCACCCCTCCACTTT,CAWRTGTVNSPLHF
TRBJ1-6,NA,TRBV5-4,NA,TGTGCCAGCAGCTCGAACCTTGGGGGGGATAATTCACCCCTCCACTTT,CASSSNLGGDNSPLHF
TRBJ1-6,once,TRBV30,NA,TGTGCCTGGAGGGCCGACGGGGGTGGTTCACCCCTCCACTTT,CAWRADGGGSPLHF
TRBJ1-5,few,TRBV6-5,NA,TGTGCCAGCAAAACTACAATTGGCAGGGATCAGCCCCAGCATTTT,CASKTTIGRDQPQHF
TRBJ1-2,NA,TRBV29-1,TRBD1,TGCAGCTATAGACAGGGGCCTAATGGCTACACCTTC,CSYRQGPNGYTF
TRBJ2-3,NA,TRBV5-6,TRBD1,TGTGCCAGCAGCTTGGTAGGGACAGGCACAGATACGCAGTATTTT,CASSLVGTGTDTQYF
TRBJ1-1,NA,TRBV5-1,TRBD1,TGCGCCAGCAGCTTAGCGACAGGGGTGGGCACTGAAGCTTTCTTT,CASSLATGVGTEAFF
TRBJ2-5,NA,TRBV15,NA,TGTGCCACCAGCAGAGAGGCTAGCCTGGAGACCCAGTACTTC,CATSREASLETQYF
TRBJ2-1,NA,TRBV6-4,TRBD1,TGTGCCAGCAGTGTCGAGGGACAGGGGGCATTCCATGAGCAGTTCTTC,CASSVEGQGAFHEQFF
TRBJ1-3,NA,TRBV5-5,NA,TGTGCCAGCAGCTTGCCCGGATCGGGTGGAAACACCATATATTTT,CASSLPGSGGNTIYF
TRBJ1-4,NA,TRBV2,NA,TGTGCCACCAAGGGGGGTAATGAAAAACTGTTTTTT,CATKGGNEKLFF
TRBJ1-4,once,TRBV28,TRBD1,TGTGCCAGCAGTTTATTCATAACAGGGGGCGACGAAAAACTGTTTTTT,CASSLFITGGDEKLFF
TRBJ1-6,NA,TRBV2,NA,TGTGCCAGCAAGGTTGACTCACCCCTCCACTTT,CASKVDSPLHF
TRBJ2-7,once,TRBV20-1,NA,TGCAGTGCTCCCTTCGGGTACCAGCAGTACTTC,CSAPFGYQQYF
TRBJ2-1,once,TRBV14,NA,TGTGCCAGCAGCCAATTAGGGGCGAGCTCCTACAATGAGCAGTTCTTC,CASSQLGASSYNEQFF
TRBJ2-1,NA,TRBV11-2,NA,TGTGCCAGCAGCTTAGTATCGGGGTTTTCGAATGAGCAGTTCTTC,CASSLVSGFSNEQFF